This is a list of T cell receptor beta chains from one sample in a study of neurological immune-mediated disorders. MiXCR was run by TCRdb on the 5' RACE reads, yielding one entry per CDR3 protein. The sample shows around 79,000 distinct CDR3 sequences, 12% to 15% of them seen only once. The sequencing input was PBMCs. The receptors were sampled from a woman between 45 and 65 years old in good health. CDR3s include the opening cysteine and the closing phenylalanine or tryptophan. The D gene is left open where the match is weak. Clone size is shown for a subset of rows, as once, few, many or a class of expanded clone.

j_call	d_call	clone_size	v_call	cdr3_nt	cdr3_aa
TRBJ1-5	-	few	TRBV7-2	TGTGCCATCAGTGGGGCCGATTGGCAGCCCCAGCATTTT	CAISGADWQPQHF
TRBJ2-1	TRBD1	few	TRBV7-2	TGTGCCAGCAGCTTATCGGGGACAGGGAACAATGAGCAGTTCTTC	CASSLSGTGNNEQFF
TRBJ1-1	-	-	TRBV7-6	TGTGCCAGCAGCTTGAGGCAGGGAGGCGCGAACACTGAAGCTTTCTTT	CASSLRQGGANTEAFF
TRBJ2-1	-	many	TRBV10-3	TGTGCCATCAGTGATAACAATGAGCAGTTCTTC	CAISDNNEQFF
TRBJ2-1	TRBD2	few	TRBV5-1	TGCGCCAGCAGTTATCCGACTAGCGGGGCGGCCAATGAGCAGTTCTTC	CASSYPTSGAANEQFF
TRBJ1-3	-	many	TRBV3-1	TGTGCCAGCAGCCACGGCTCTGGAAACACCATATATTTT	CASSHGSGNTIYF
TRBJ2-2	TRBD1	-	TRBV9	TGTGCCAGCAGCGTAGATCCACAGGGGCATTCCGTCACCGGGGAGCTGTTTTTT	CASSVDPQGHSVTGELFF
TRBJ2-1	TRBD1	many	TRBV5-1	TGCGCCAGCACCCAAACAGGGGGCTACGTTAATGAGCAGTTCTTC	CASTQTGGYVNEQFF
TRBJ2-3	TRBD2	-	TRBV10-3	TGTGCCATCAGGGGGACTAGCGGGACCTTCACAGATACGCAGTATTTT	CAIRGTSGTFTDTQYF
TRBJ2-5	-	many	TRBV7-2	TGTGCCAGCAGCTTACTCCGGGACAACGAGTACCAAGAGACCCAGTACTTC	CASSLLRDNEYQETQYF
TRBJ2-5	-	many	TRBV5-1	TGCGCCAGCAGCCAAACAGGGATGGGCCAAGAGACCCAGTACTTC	CASSQTGMGQETQYF
TRBJ2-7	-	many	TRBV28	TGTGCCAGCAGTTTCAGGGCCGAGCAGTACTTC	CASSFRAEQYF
TRBJ2-1	TRBD2	many	TRBV7-2	TGTGCCAGCAGCTTCGACCACGTAGGGAGCGGGGGAACCAATGAGCAGTTCTTC	CASSFDHVGSGGTNEQFF
TRBJ2-3	TRBD1	many	TRBV5-1	TGCGCCAGCAGCTTTTTACGGGACAGGGATGATACGCAGTATTTT	CASSFLRDRDDTQYF
TRBJ1-1	-	many	TRBV5-1	TGCGCCAGCAGAGGGGGATGGGGATCGAACACTGAAGCTTTCTTT	CASRGGWGSNTEAFF
TRBJ2-1	TRBD2	many	TRBV11-2	TGTGCCAGCAGGAAACCGGGACTAGCTATGGATGAGCAGTTCTTC	CASRKPGLAMDEQFF
TRBJ2-3	TRBD2	many	TRBV5-1	TGCGCCAGCAGCTTCCGGACTAGCGGGGCCCCAGATACGCAGTATTTT	CASSFRTSGAPDTQYF
TRBJ2-2	TRBD2	many	TRBV20-1	TGCAGTGCAACCCTCCCCGGGACTAGTATCACCGGGGAGCTGTTTTTT	CSATLPGTSITGELFF
TRBJ1-6	-	many	TRBV10-3	TGTGCCATACGAAGCGGCAGGGAGAATTCACCCCTCCACTTT	CAIRSGRENSPLHF
TRBJ2-7	TRBD1	-	TRBV15	TGTGCCGCTAGCAGAGAATCGGGACAGGGCTACGAGCAGTACTTC	CAASRESGQGYEQYF
TRBJ2-3	-	many	TRBV4-1	TGCGCCAGCAGCCAAGACCAGACTATATCTAGCACAGATACGCAGTATTTT	CASSQDQTISSTDTQYF
TRBJ1-1	TRBD1	many	TRBV20-1	TGCAGTGCTTTCCAGGGACAGGGGAACACTGAAGCTTTCTTT	CSAFQGQGNTEAFF
TRBJ2-5	-	many	TRBV24-1	TGTGCCACCAGTGATTCCGTAACCCAAGAGACCCAGTACTTC	CATSDSVTQETQYF
TRBJ2-3	TRBD1	few	TRBV6-5	TGTGCCATCAGAGCGGACAGGGGGAGCACAGATACGCAGTATTTT	CAIRADRGSTDTQYF
TRBJ2-6	-	many	TRBV5-1	TGCGCCAGCAGCTTGGCCGTGCTAGGTGGGGCCAACGTCCTGACTTTC	CASSLAVLGGANVLTF
TRBJ1-5	-	many	TRBV18	TGTGCCAGCTCACTAAGTGATACGCGGCCCCAGCATTTT	CASSLSDTRPQHF
TRBJ2-7	TRBD1	many	TRBV7-2	TGTGCCAGCAGCTTCCGAATACAGGGGTCCAACGAGCAGTACTTC	CASSFRIQGSNEQYF
TRBJ1-5	TRBD1	-	TRBV5-1	TGCGCCAGCAGTCCAGGGACAGAAGGGCAGCCTCAGCATTTT	CASSPGTEGQPQHF
TRBJ2-1	-	-	TRBV30	TGTGCCTGGACCCTGGCATATGAGCAGTTCTTC	CAWTLAYEQFF
TRBJ2-1	TRBD2	many	TRBV7-2	TGTGCCAGCAGTCGGACTAGCGGCCTTGATTACAATGAGCAGTTCTTC	CASSRTSGLDYNEQFF
TRBJ1-6	TRBD1	many	TRBV28	TGTGCCAGCAGTCCGAGGGGGACAGGGGGCAAGAATTCACCCCTCCACTTT	CASSPRGTGGKNSPLHF
TRBJ1-5	-	many	TRBV20-1	TGCAGTGCTATTTCCAACCCGCGCAATCAGCCCCAGCATTTT	CSAISNPRNQPQHF
TRBJ2-1	TRBD2	-	TRBV3-1	TGTGTCAGCAGCCACGTACGGGGGACGAGCGGGAGCAATGAGCAGTTCTTC	CVSSHVRGTSGSNEQFF
TRBJ2-7	-	many	TRBV12-3/TRBV12-4	TGTGCCAGCAGTTCATCAGCATTCGAGCAGTACTTC	CASSSSAFEQYF
TRBJ1-1	TRBD1	few	TRBV9	TGTGCCAGCAGCGCCCCACAGGGGCCAGTGAACACTGAAGCTTTCTTT	CASSAPQGPVNTEAFF
TRBJ2-2	-	many	TRBV20-1	TGCAGTGCTAGAGACGGGACTGTGAACACCGGGGAGCTGTTTTTT	CSARDGTVNTGELFF
TRBJ2-7	-	many	TRBV12-3/TRBV12-4	TGTGCCAGCAGTTTAGCGGGGTCCTCCTACGAGCAGTACTTC	CASSLAGSSYEQYF
TRBJ2-7	-	many	TRBV6-2/TRBV6-3	TGTGCCAGCAACGACTGGGGGGCCGGACTTTACGAGCAGTACTTC	CASNDWGAGLYEQYF
TRBJ2-2	-	many	TRBV5-1	TGCGCCAGCAGCTTCCCTTCGGAACACACCAAAAACACCGGGGAGCTGTTTTTT	CASSFPSEHTKNTGELFF
TRBJ1-4	-	-	TRBV11-2	TGTGCCAGCAGCTTCCAACAGGCGCCCTTTAGGGAAAAACTGTTTTTT	CASSFQQAPFREKLFF